This is a list of T cell receptor beta chains from one sample in a study of T cells after yellow fever vaccination. MiXCR, applied by TCRdb to the 5' RACE reads, yields one record per CDR3 protein. Altogether some 560,000 distinct CDR3 sequences are present, about a fifth being singletons, with the ten largest covering approximately 14%. The material was PBMCs, obtained 15 days after the yellow fever booster vaccination. These receptors were taken from a man aged 25 to 40 who received the YFV17D yellow fever vaccine. The CDR3 runs from the conserved cysteine through the conserved F or W. Only some rows state a clone size, as once, few, many or a class for expanded clones.

V	J	size	CDR3
TRBV28	TRBJ2-3	NA	CASSPTARDGSTDTQYF
TRBV7-2	TRBJ2-3	few	CASSSRTGLDTQYF
TRBV5-1	TRBJ2-1	NA	CASSSGLAGGPSYEQFF
TRBV7-8	TRBJ1-2	NA	CAGEGYTF
TRBV6-5	TRBJ2-1	NA	CASSYGTMDEQFF
TRBV15	TRBJ2-2	once	CATLGETYSRNTGELFF
TRBV7-2	TRBJ2-7	few	CASSWTSGSGLQYF
TRBV5-1	TRBJ1-3	few	CASSSAGGEGNTIYF
TRBV6-1	TRBJ2-4	many	CASRPLSEGQGANIQYF
TRBV24-1	TRBJ2-3	NA	CATSDGWVEADTQYF
TRBV20-1	TRBJ2-7	few	CSATALTTYEQYF
TRBV5-5	TRBJ2-3	NA	CASSLEAAGAYADTQYF
TRBV29-1	TRBJ2-1	few	CSDRTGSSYNEQFF
TRBV2	TRBJ2-1	NA	CASRTSGKYNEQFF
TRBV20-1	TRBJ2-1	few	CSARGPGQGGNEQFF
TRBV14	TRBJ2-7	few	CASSQDRGQIAYEQYF
TRBV15	TRBJ2-5	few	CATSGKSGERKTQYF
TRBV5-1	TRBJ2-1	NA	CASSFLADEQFF
TRBV20-1	TRBJ1-1	NA	CSARAAGPSTEAFF
TRBV9	TRBJ2-7	few	CASSVENSNEQYF
TRBV20-1	TRBJ2-3	NA	CSASRIDTDTQYF
TRBV28	TRBJ1-1	many	CASTGNYVMNTEAFF
TRBV4-1	TRBJ2-7	NA	CASSLRDRGPYEQYF
TRBV27	TRBJ2-1	NA	CASSFGGSPSWEQFF
TRBV20-1	TRBJ2-2	few	CSARDPSGARRAGELFF